This TCR beta chain was captured by sequencing in a study of T-cell memory formation after mild COVID-19. The study's findings and limits: SARS-CoV-2 specificity was not confirmed for second-wave clones peaking on day 37. There was a balanced CD4/CD8 profile in clones contracting day 15 to 85, and later expanders leaned CD4+.

TCRalpha and TCRbeta libraries used 5'RACE with constant-segment primers and UMIs. One entry per CDR3 protein, called by TCRdb with MiXCR from the 5' RACE reads. This sample has about 150,000 distinct CDR3 sequences, with 6% to 6.5% found just once. In its sample, this clonotype was seen a few times. The antigen is undetermined. V was shortened by 7 bases and J by 3 bases, with 7 bases between the two germline ends. The CDR3 length is 11 residues. Germline V CDR1 and CDR2: ENHRY, SYGVKD. This rearrangement joins TRBV10-3 to TRBJ2-7, with D possibly being TRBD2 (6 bases). The TCR originated in an adult woman who had mild COVID-19 (a few samples of this study predate the infection). Cell type and time point are not known. The sample was PBMCs or a T cell subset sorted from them (not recorded which). The CDR3 nucleotides are TGTGCCATCACAGCGGGCTACGAGCAGTACTTC. This sequence encodes CAITAGYEQYF.